The clone carrying this T cell receptor beta chain was seen only once. Its antigen is not identified. This specimen comes from a study of siplizumab effects on memory and regulatory T cells. The study's findings and limits: It was not possible to assign a naive or memory phenotype to roughly 80-97% of proliferating CD4+ or CD8+ clones.

Only in-frame clones appear in the TCRdb table, and some are missing; sequencing was by immunoSEQ multiplex PCR. The sample consists of around 100,000 clones, about 95% of them appearing once. The CDR3 covers 14 residues. V was pared by 2 bases and J by 7 bases, with 5 bases of the junction left unmatched. The germline CDR1 and CDR2 sequences are SGHNT and YYREEE (reference sequence). The sample comprised non-Treg CD4+ T cells sorted from blood. The V gene is TRBV5-4, the J gene TRBJ2-7; 11 nucleotides line up with TRBD2. The TCR originated in a human donor in good health. The CDR3 protein is CASSFSGRVGEQYF. The CDR3 region has the DNA TGTGCCAGCAGCTTTAGCGGGAGGGTCGGGGAGCAGTACTTC. The entire variable domain, with the rest obtained from reference TRBV5-4 and TRBJ2-7, is as follows: ETGVTQSPTHLIKTRGQQVTLRCSSQSGHNTVSWYQQALGQGPQFIFQYYREEENGRGNFPPRFSGLQFPNYSSELNVNALELDDSALYLCASSFSGRVGEQYFGPGTRLTVT.